The clone carrying this T cell receptor beta chain was detected once. The data derive from a study of CD8 T cells in Susac syndrome. Germline-derived CDR1 and CDR2 are SEHNR and FQNEAQ (reference sequence). Trimming removed 5 bases at V and 0 bases at J, with 10 bases between. The CDR3 sequence is 14 residues long. Reverse transcription of roughly 0.5 to 1 ug RNA was performed with random hexamers. The amplification used immunoSEQ multiplex PCR on TCR beta CDR3; it spanned 54 Vbeta and 13 Jbeta. TCRdb processed the immunoSEQ multiplex PCR reads anew with MiXCR; each CDR3 protein has one entry. Of 150,000 or so distinct CDR3 sequences in the sample, over 85% are singletons; the top ten hold roughly 0.14%.

The rearrangement links TRBV7-9 to TRBJ1-2; D not resolved. The sample was CD4+ T cells from PBMCs. This clonotype was obtained from a human donor in good health. In DNA form, the CDR3 reads TGTGCCAGCAGCCCACCCGGGACTAACTATGGCTACACCTTC. Its translation: CASSPPGTNYGYTF.